The next 7 T cell receptor beta chains were all read from a single sample in a study of human T cells and chemical hapten exposure. TCRdb fed the RACE reads into MiXCR, producing one record per CDR3 protein. The sample has about 60,000 distinct CDR3 sequences, around 10% seen once. As to time point: pre-sensitization, week 0. Treatment reported: therapeutic diphenylcyclopropenone sensitization with weekly scalp DPC. Sequenced here: whole blood, sampled in connection with sensitization to the hapten diphenylcyclopropenone (DPC). Receptor source: a woman in her thirties or forties with alopecia areata. Some clones in this sample may be carry-over from other donors' samples.

This clonotype occurred a few times. V usage is TRBV7-2 and J usage is TRBJ2-1, with 7 positions matching TRBD1. Germline CDR1 SGHTA, CDR2 FQGNSA. Trimming cost V 5 bases and J 14 bases; bases outside gene matches: 12. The CDR3 is 13 residues long. CDR3 in amino acids: CASSKLPWTGEFF. DNA for the CDR3: TGTGCCAGCAGCAAACTGCCGTGGACAGGAGAGTTCTTC.

This clonotype was picked up many times. This chain links TRBV2 with TRBJ2-1; 7 nucleotides line up with TRBD1. Germline assignment: CDR1 SNHLY and CDR2 FYNNEI. This CDR3 has 14 amino acids. V lost 7 bases to trimming and J lost 4 bases; unmatched junction nucleotides: 7. Here the CDR3 reads CASTRDSLYNEQFF. The CDR3 region has the DNA TGTGCCAGCACCCGGGACAGCCTTTACAATGAGCAGTTCTTC.

The V call is TRBV20-1, the J call TRBJ2-5; the D is unclear. From germline, CDR1 is DFQATT and CDR2 SNEGSKA (reference sequence). The CDR3 is made up of 11 amino acids. The CDR3, as DNA: TGCAGCCCGTTGCTCCGGGAGACCCAGTACTTC. Translated: CSPLLRETQYF.

This clonotype was seen many times. The chain couples TRBV7-2 to TRBJ1-3; D call uncertain. CDR1 and CDR2 from the germline V gene are SGHTA and FQGNSA. Trimming removed 3 bases from V and 0 bases from J, with 6 bases in between. The CDR3 has 14 residues. The CDR3 here is CASSLGNSGNTIYF. In DNA form, the CDR3 reads TGTGCCAGCAGCTTGGGAAACTCTGGAAACACCATATATTTT.

The rearrangement joins TRBV7-2 to TRBJ2-2; either TRBD1 or TRBD2 may fit D (5 bases each). V lost 7 bases and J lost 2, with 14 bases in between. Germline CDR1 SGHTA, CDR2 FQGNSA. This CDR3 spans 15 amino acids. The CDR3 is CASTLLGVNTGELFF. The DNA for the CDR3 is TGTGCCAGCACCCTTTTGGGGGTCAACACCGGGGAGCTGTTTTTT.

This clonotype has ten or more counts. The chain employs TRBV7-9 and TRBJ2-5, with D maybe TRBD2 (6 bases). This CDR3 comprises 13 residues. The germline gives CDR1 SEHNR, CDR2 FQNEAQ (reference sequence). The germline V and J ends were trimmed by 5 bases and 1 base, with 8 bases remaining between them. The CDR3 spells CASSRGLQETQYF. The CDR3 bases are TGTGCCAGCAGCAGGGGACTCCAAGAGACCCAGTACTTC.

Only a few counts were recorded for this clonotype. The CDR3 protein is CASSLAVLTEAFF. The CDR3 DNA sequence: TGTGCCAGCAGTTTAGCCGTCCTCACTGAAGCTTTCTTT. The chain combines TRBV12-3 or TRBV12-4 with TRBJ1-1; D is undetermined. The CDR3 is 13 residues long. Between the trimmed V and J ends, which lost 0 bases and 4 bases, there was a span of 6 bases.